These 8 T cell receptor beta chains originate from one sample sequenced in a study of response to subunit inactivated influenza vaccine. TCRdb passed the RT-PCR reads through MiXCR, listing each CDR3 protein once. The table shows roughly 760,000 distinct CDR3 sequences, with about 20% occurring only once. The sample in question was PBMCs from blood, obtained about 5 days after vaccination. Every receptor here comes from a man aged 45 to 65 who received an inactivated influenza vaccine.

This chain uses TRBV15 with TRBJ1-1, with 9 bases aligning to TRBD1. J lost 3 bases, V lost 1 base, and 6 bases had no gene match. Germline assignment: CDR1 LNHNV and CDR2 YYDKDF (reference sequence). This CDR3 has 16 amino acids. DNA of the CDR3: TGTGCCACCAGCAGAGGACAGGGGGTGTTGTACACTGAAGCTTTCTTT. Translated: CATSRGQGVLYTEAFF.

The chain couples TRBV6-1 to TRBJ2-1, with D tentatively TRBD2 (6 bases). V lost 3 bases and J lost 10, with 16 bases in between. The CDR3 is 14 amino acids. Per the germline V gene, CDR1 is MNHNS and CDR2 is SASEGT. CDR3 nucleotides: TGTGCCAGCAGTGACCGGGACTTCAATGGGGAGCAGTTCTTC. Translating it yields CASSDRDFNGEQFF.

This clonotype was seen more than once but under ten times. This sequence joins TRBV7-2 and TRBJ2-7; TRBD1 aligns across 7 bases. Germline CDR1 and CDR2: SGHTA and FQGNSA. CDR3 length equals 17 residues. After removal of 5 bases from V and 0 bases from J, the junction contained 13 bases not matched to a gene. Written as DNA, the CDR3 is TGTGCCAGCAGCGTGCTAATCGGACAGGATGCCTCCTACGAGCAGTACTTC. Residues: CASSVLIGQDASYEQYF.

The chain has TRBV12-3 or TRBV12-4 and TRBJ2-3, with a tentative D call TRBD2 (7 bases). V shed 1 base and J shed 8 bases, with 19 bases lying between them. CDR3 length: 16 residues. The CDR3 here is CASSLGPGGLLFTQYF. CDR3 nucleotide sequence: TGTGCCAGCAGTTTAGGTCCGGGGGGCCTTCTATTTACGCAGTATTTT.

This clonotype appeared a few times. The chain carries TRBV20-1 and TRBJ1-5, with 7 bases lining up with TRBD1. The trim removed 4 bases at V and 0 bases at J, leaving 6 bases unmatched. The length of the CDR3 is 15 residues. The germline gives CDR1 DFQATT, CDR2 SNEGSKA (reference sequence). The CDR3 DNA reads TGCAGTGCTACAGGACAGGTTAATAGCAATCAGCCCCAGCATTTT. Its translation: CSATGQVNSNQPQHF.

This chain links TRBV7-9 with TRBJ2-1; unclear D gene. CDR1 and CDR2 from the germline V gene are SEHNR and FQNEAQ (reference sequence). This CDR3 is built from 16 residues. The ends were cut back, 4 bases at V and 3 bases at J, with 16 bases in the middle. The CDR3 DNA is TGTGCCAGCAGCTCGTCGGGTCGCAGAGTCTACAATGAGCAGTTCTTC. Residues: CASSSSGRRVYNEQFF.

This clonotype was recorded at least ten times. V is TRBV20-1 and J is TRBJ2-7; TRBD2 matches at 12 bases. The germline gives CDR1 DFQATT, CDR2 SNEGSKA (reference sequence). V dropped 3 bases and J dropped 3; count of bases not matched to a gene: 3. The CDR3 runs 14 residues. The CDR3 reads CSARGLAGRYEQYF. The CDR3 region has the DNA TGCAGTGCTAGGGGACTAGCGGGCCGCTACGAGCAGTACTTC.

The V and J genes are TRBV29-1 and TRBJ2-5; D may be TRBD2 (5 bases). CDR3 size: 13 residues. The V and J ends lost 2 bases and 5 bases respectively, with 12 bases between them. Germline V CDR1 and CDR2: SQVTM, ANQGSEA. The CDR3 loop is CSVEKDLTETQYF. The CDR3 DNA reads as TGCAGCGTTGAAAAGGACTTGACGGAGACCCAGTACTTC.